This note documents a single T cell receptor beta chain sequence. Its antigen target is currently unknown. No per-base quality is available; no much larger clone lies one base away. TCR cDNA was synthesized by 5'RACE template switching, which introduced a universal primer site and unique molecular identifiers. Priming of cDNA synthesis was performed from both the TCR alpha and TCR beta constant segments. Library amplification involved two PCR steps, and the second step added sample barcodes and sequencing adapters. Sequencing of the libraries was done on either Illumina HiSeq 2500 (2x100 bp) or NovaSeq (2x150 bp). As for the original processing: MIGEC handled demultiplexing of reads and collapsing into UMI consensus sequences, while MiXCR performed V(D)J alignment. Using edgeR on replicate PBMC samples, clonotypes were called vaccine-responding if FDR was below 0.01 and the log2 fold change was above 5 up to day 15. Bulk clonotypes were assigned CD4 or CD8 identity according to which sequenced CD4 or CD8 repertoire held them at higher abundance. The public reads were reprocessed in TCRdb via fastp at Q25 and MiXCR, keeping in-frame beta chains. Records with the same CDR3 protein are collapsed into one entry carrying the most frequent genes and DNA. The V and J calls were not made by the authors but by TCRdb's processing. For this sample there are about 400,000 distinct CDR3 sequences; approximately 6% appear just once. In total, the top ten clones hold approximately 15% of the sample.

The sample's treatment or condition label, decoded: live attenuated yellow fever vaccine strain. At each blood-draw timepoint, two biological replicates of bulk PBMCs were collected. A standard Ficoll-Paque protocol was used to isolate PBMCs from peripheral blood. RNA was extracted with TriZol from bulk PBMCs, CD4 and CD8 fractions, and dextramer-positive and dextramer-negative fractions. These data originate in a study of T cells after yellow fever vaccination (dated by TCRdb to the late 2010s). About the full investigation: The SMART-Seq v4 Ultra Low Input RNA kit was used to prepare libraries from fractions with low cell numbers. Bulk TCR alpha and beta repertoires were sequenced longitudinally to track T-cell clones before and after primary and booster YFV17D yellow fever vaccination. Two healthy male donors made up the cohort, one aged 18 to 30 years and the other aged 30 to 40 years. Blood was collected at multiple timepoints before and after primary and secondary immunization, and bulk PBMC replicates and cell subsets were isolated.

Overall results and qualifications from the work: After the booster, most clones that had expanded after primary vaccination were detected again (almost 97% of CD4 and 70% to 90% of CD8), suggesting broad maintenance of memory. Because only a couple of donors were included in the study, the extent to which the findings can be generalized is limited. FACS-sorted repertoires could contain abundant contaminating clonotypes from the bulk population, so computational filtering was required. A small fraction of clonotypes appeared in both the CD4 and CD8 compartments, likely as a result of convergent recombination. The secondary T-cell response was found to be weaker but faster than the primary response, with a peak reached on day 5 rather than on day 15.

Looking up the germline V gene (reference sequence) yields CDR1 LGHDT and CDR2 YNNKEL. The CDR3, from cysteine to phenylalanine, totals 17 residues. This entry keeps only the CDR3 DNA: 51 bases, framed from base 1. V is pruned by 4 bases and J by 9 bases, leaving 14 bases of the junction without a gene match. This receptor chain uses TRBV3-1 and TRBJ2-1; a stretch of 11 junction bases matches TRBD1. The source was PBMCs, collected 5 days after the yellow fever booster vaccination. The origin of this receptor is a man aged 25 to 40 who received the YFV17D yellow fever vaccine. This receptor carries the CDR3 CASSPLAGQGASPEQFF. In nucleotide form, the sequence is TGTGCCAGCAGCCCATTAGCCGGACAGGGGGCGTCCCCTGAGCAGTTCTTC.